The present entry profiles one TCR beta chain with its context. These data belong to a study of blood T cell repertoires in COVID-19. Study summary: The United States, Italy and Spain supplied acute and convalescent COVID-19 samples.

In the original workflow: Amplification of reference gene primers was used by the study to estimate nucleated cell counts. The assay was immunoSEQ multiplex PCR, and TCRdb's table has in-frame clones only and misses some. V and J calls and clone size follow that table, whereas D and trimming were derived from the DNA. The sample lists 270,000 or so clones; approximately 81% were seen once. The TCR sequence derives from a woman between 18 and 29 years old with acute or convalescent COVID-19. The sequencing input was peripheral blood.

The CDR3 reads CATPRDKEGTETYEQYF. The CDR3 DNA sequence: TGTGCCACCCCTAGGGATAAGGAGGGGACGGAGACCTACGAGCAGTACTTC. The chain links TRBV7-9 to TRBJ2-7, with D tentatively TRBD2 (6 bases). Per the germline V gene, CDR1 is SEHNR and CDR2 is FQNEAQ (reference sequence). Trimming took 10 bases from V and 2 from J, leaving 27 bases between them. CDR3 length: 17 amino acids. The entire variable domain, with the rest obtained from reference TRBV7-9 and TRBJ2-7, is as follows: DTGVSQNPRHKITKRGQNVTFRCDPISEHNRLYWYRQTLGQGPEFLTYFQNEAQLEKSRLLSDRFSAERPKGSFSTLEIQRTEQGDSAMYLCATPRDKEGTETYEQYFGPGTRLTVT.